This T cell receptor beta chain was captured by sequencing in a study of T cells in women clearing cervical HPV infection. Study as a whole: No precancer developed; the control's incident HPV16 infection cleared within 12 months. Cases' blood sampling followed lesion detection by median approximately 150 days (90 to 200).

The CDR3 is 15 amino acids. Germline V gene sequence: CDR1 DFQATT, CDR2 SNEGSKA (reference sequence). J gave up 5 bases and V 0 bases, and 7 bases lay outside the gene matches. As regards this clone: The antigen is undetermined. The read comes to an end 3 residues before the CDR3 does, leaving the germline J gene to fill in the end.

Regarding the study as a whole: Richness differences could reflect unmeasured T-cell content per sample.

TCR beta CDR3 amplified by multiplex PCR from about 1,100 ng genomic DNA. Some clones are missing from TCRdb's copy, which holds only in-frame ones; the method was immunoSEQ multiplex PCR. The sample table sets out roughly 47,000 clones. The sequenced sample was blood buffy coat. This clonotype originated in a woman between 18 and 70 years old with a cervical HPV16 infection that either progressed to CIN3+ or cleared (not recorded which). The chain has TRBV20-1 and TRBJ2-3; 8 bases fit TRBD2. Partial CDR3 DNA: TGCAGTGCTAGAGATTACGGGGGGGCGATAGATACG. This sequence encodes CSARDYGGAIDT. The whole CDR3 sequence is CSARDYGGAIDTQYF.